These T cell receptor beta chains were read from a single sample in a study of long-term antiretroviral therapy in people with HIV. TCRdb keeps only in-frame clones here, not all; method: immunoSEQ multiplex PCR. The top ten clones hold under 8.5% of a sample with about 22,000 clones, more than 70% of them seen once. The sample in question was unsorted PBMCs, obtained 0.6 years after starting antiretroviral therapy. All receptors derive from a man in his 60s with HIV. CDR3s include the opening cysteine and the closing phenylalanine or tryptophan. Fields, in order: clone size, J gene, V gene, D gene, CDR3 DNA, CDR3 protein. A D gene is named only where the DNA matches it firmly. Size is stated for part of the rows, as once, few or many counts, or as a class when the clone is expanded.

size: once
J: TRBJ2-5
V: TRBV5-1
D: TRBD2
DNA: TGCGCCAGCAGCTTGAAATTACTTACGGGGGGATACCAAGAGGCCCAGTACTTC
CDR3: CASSLKLLTGGYQEAQYF

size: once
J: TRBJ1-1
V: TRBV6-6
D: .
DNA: TGTGCCAGCAGTCGGAACAGGGATGGGGGGGAAGCTTTCTTT
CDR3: CASSRNRDGGEAFF

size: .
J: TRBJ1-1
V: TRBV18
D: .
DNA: TGTGCCAGCTCACCGGCCCAGATGAACACCGAAGCTTTCTTT
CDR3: CASSPAQMNTEAFF

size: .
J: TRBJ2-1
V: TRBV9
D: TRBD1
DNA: TGTGCCAGCAGCGTAGGAGCGCCCGGGACAGGGGGTTGGGATGAGCAGTTCTTC
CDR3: CASSVGAPGTGGWDEQFF

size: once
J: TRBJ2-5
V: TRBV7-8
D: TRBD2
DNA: TGTGGGACTAGCGGGACCTACCAAGAGACCCAGTACTTC
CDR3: CGTSGTYQETQYF

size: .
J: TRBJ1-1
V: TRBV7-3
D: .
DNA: TGTGCCAGCAGCTTGGGCATTGGGCCTACTGAAGCTTTCTTT
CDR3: CASSLGIGPTEAFF

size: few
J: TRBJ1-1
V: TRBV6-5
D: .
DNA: TGTGCCAGCAGTTACTCCCAGGGGAGGACTGAAGCTTTCTTT
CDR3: CASSYSQGRTEAFF

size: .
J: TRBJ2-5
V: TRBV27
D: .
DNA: TGTGCCAGCAGTTACGCTACGGGGACACTCCAAGAGACCCAGTACTTC
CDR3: CASSYATGTLQETQYF

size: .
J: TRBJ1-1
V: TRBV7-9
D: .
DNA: TGTGCCAGCAGCTTCGGGGTGGACACTGAAGCTTTCTTT
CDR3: CASSFGVDTEAFF

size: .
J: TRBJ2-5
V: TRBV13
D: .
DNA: TGTGCCAGCAGCTTAGGACTGGCGGAGACCCAGTACTTC
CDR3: CASSLGLAETQYF

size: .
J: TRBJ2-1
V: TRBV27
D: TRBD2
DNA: TGTGCCAGCAGTCCTGGCGGGACTAGCCTGAACAATGAGCAGTTCTTC
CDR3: CASSPGGTSLNNEQFF

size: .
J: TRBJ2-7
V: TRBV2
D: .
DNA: TGTGCCAGTATCCAAGTTCCGGGCGGGGAGCAGTACTTC
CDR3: CASIQVPGGEQYF

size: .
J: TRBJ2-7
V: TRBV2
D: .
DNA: TGTGCCAGCAGTGTATTGCGGGGAGACGAGCAGTACTTC
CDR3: CASSVLRGDEQYF

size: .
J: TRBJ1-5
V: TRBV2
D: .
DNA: TGTGCCAGCGGTCGGTACGGGGGGAATCAGCCCCAGCATTTT
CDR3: CASGRYGGNQPQHF

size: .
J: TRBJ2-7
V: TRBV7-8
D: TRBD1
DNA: TGTGCCAGCAGCTTAGCAGGGGACAGGCTTTACGAGCAGTACTTC
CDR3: CASSLAGDRLYEQYF

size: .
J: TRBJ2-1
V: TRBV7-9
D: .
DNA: TGTGCCACCCTACAGAGCTCCTACAATGAGCAGTTCTTC
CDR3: CATLQSSYNEQFF

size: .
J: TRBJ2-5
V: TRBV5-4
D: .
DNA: TGTGCCAGCAGCTCCGGGCAGCTCCTCCAAGAGACCCAGTACTTC
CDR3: CASSSGQLLQETQYF

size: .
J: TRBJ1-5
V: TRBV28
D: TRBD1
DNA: TGTGCCAGCAGTTTATCCAGGGGGCACAATCAGCCCCAGCATTTT
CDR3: CASSLSRGHNQPQHF

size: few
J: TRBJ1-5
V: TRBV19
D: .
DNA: TGTGCCAGTAGGCGGTTGGAAAGCGGTCAGCCCCAGCATTTT
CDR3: CASRRLESGQPQHF

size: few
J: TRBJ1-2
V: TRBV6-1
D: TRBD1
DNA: TGTGCCAGCAACGGCCCGAACAGGGGGAGGGATGGCTACACCTTC
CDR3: CASNGPNRGRDGYTF

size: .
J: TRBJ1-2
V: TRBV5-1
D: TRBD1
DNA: TGCGCCAGCAGCCCACAGGGGGCGGTTCACTATGGCTACACCTTC
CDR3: CASSPQGAVHYGYTF

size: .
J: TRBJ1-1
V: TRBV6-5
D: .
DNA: TGTGCCAGCAGGCAAGACAGGAGGAACACTGAAGCTTTCTTT
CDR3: CASRQDRRNTEAFF

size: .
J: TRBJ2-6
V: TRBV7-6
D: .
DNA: TGTGCCAGCAGCTTAGTGGGATCTGGGGCCAACGTCCTGACTTTC
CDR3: CASSLVGSGANVLTF

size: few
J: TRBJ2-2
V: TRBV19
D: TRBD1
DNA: TGTGCCAGTAGTATAAGGGACAGGGGGCGATCCGGGGAGCTGTTTTTT
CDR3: CASSIRDRGRSGELFF

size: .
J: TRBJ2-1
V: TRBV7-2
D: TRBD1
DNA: TGTGCCAGCAGCTTGGGGACAGGGCCCAATGAGCAGTTCTTC
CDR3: CASSLGTGPNEQFF

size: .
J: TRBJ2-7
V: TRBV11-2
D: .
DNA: TGTGCCAGCAGCTTAGCCCCCGACGGGCCCCACTTC
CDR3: CASSLAPDGPHF

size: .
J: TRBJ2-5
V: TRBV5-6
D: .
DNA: TGTGCCAGCAGCTTGATAGGGAGCCAAGAGACCCAGTACTTC
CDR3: CASSLIGSQETQYF

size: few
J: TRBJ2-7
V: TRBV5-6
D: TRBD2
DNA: TGTGCCAGCAGCTTGTACGGGGGGGGGCACTACGAGCAGTACTTC
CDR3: CASSLYGGGHYEQYF

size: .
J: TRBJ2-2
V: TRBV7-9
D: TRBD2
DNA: TGTGCCAGCAGCTTAGGACTAGCGGCCGGGGAGCTGTTTTTT
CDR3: CASSLGLAAGELFF

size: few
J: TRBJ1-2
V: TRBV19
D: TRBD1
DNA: TGTGCCATCGGACAGGGAGGCTATGGCTACACCTTC
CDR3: CAIGQGGYGYTF

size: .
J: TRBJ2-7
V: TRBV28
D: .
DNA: .
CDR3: CASSFRFGGSSYEQYF

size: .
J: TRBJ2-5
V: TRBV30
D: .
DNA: TGTGCCTGGAGCCATGTCGGACGGGGCGGAGAGACCCAGTACTTC
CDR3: CAWSHVGRGGETQYF

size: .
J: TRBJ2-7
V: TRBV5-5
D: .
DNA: TGTGCCAGCAGCTTGGCTGGGACACAGAACTACGAGCAGTACTTC
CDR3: CASSLAGTQNYEQYF

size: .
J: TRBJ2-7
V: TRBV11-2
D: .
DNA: TGTGCCAGCAGCTTAGGGGTGTTGGTGTACGAGCAGTACTTC
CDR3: CASSLGVLVYEQYF

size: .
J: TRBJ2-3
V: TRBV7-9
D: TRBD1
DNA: TGTGCCAGCAGCTTAGCGGACAGGGGGGATAGCACAGATACGCAGTATTTT
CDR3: CASSLADRGDSTDTQYF

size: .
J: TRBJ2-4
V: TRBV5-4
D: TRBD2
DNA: TGTGCCAGCAGCTTAGCGACTAGCGGGGCGGACATTCAGTACTTC
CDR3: CASSLATSGADIQYF

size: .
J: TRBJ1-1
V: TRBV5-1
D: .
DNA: TGCGCCAGCAGCCGAATCCCGACAGAGACGAACACTGAAGCTTTCTTT
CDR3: CASSRIPTETNTEAFF

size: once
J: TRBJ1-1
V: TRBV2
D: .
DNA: TGTGCCAGCGGCGGACAGACCCCGGGCACTGAAGCTTTCTTT
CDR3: CASGGQTPGTEAFF

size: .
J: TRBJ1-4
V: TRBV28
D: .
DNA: TGTGCCAGCAGTGGCTCAGTTCGGTATAATGAAAAACTGTTTTTT
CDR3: CASSGSVRYNEKLFF

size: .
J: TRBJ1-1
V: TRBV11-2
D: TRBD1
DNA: TGTGCCAGCAGCTTAAGAAAGAGACAGGGTTATTTTTACACTGAAGCTTTCTTT
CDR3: CASSLRKRQGYFYTEAFF

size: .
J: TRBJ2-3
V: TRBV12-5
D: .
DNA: TGTGCTAGTGGTTTGGGGGGGGACACAGATACGCAGTATTTT
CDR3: CASGLGGDTDTQYF

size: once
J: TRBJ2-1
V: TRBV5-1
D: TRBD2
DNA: TGCGCCAGCAGCTTGAGACAGCGGGAGAATGAGCAGTTCTTC
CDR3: CASSLRQRENEQFF

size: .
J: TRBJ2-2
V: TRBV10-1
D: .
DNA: TGCGCCAGCAGTGAGTCGAGTAGCGTCAGTGGCACCGGGGAGCTGTTTTTT
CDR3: CASSESSSVSGTGELFF

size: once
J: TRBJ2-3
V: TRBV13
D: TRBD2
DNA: TGTGCCAGCAGCTTAGGCCTCCGGGAGGGACGCACAGATACGCAGTATTTT
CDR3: CASSLGLREGRTDTQYF

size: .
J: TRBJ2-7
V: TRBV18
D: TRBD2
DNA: TGTGCCAGCTCGTCTGGACTAGCGGGACTTTCCTACGAGCAGTACTTC
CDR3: CASSSGLAGLSYEQYF

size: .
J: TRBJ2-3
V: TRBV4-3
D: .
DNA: TGCGCCAGCAGCCAAGATAGGACAGTGACGCAGTATTTT
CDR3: CASSQDRTVTQYF